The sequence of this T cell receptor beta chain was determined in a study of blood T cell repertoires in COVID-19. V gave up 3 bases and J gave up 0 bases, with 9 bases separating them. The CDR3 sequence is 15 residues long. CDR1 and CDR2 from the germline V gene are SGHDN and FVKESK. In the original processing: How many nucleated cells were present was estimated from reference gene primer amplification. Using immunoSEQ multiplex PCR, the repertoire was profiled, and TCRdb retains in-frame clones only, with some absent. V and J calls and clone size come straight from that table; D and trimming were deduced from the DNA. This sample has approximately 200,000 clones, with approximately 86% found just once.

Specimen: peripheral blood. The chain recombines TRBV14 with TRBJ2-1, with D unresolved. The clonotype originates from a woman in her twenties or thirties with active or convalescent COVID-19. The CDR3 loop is CASSHTAASYNEQFF. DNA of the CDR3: TGTGCCAGCAGCCACACGGCGGCCTCCTACAATGAGCAGTTCTTC.